A selection of T cell receptor beta chains follows, all from one sample in a study of Ad26.COV2.S vaccination and SARS-CoV-2 variants. Libraries were prepared by immunoSEQ multiplex PCR; TCRdb keeps only in-frame clonotypes and omits some of them. The sample yields roughly 700,000 clones, 80% to 90% seen once. The material sequenced was peripheral blood, taken in a trial of Ad26.COV2.S vaccine versus placebo. These receptors came from a person aged 18-60 years who received the Ad26.COV2.S COVID-19 vaccine or a placebo. CDR3s include the opening cysteine and the closing phenylalanine or tryptophan. The D gene is left open where the match is weak. Part of the rows lack a size; the others show once, few, many or a class for expanded clones.

>14|NA|TRBD1|TRBV6-5|TRBJ1-3
TGTGCCAGCAGCTACAGGGGGCATGGAAACACCATATATTTT
CASSYRGHGNTIYF
>16|NA|TRBD1|TRBV6-6|TRBJ1-2
TGTGCCAGCAGTCAGCCATATGGGGGACAGGGGGACGGCTACACCTTC
CASSQPYGGQGDGYTF
>14|NA|NA|TRBV2|TRBJ2-3
TGTGCCAGCCACCTGGGCAGGGGATCAGATACGCAGTATTTT
CASHLGRGSDTQYF
>16|once|NA|TRBV9|TRBJ2-7
TGTGCCAGCAGCTCCCAGGGGTGGTACAACTCCTACGAGCAGTACTTC
CASSSQGWYNSYEQYF
>18|NA|NA|TRBV19|TRBJ2-6
TGTGCCAGTAGTATAGCCGCCCCTGGGGCGGATGGGGCCAACGTCCTGACTTTC
CASSIAAPGADGANVLTF
>15|NA|TRBD1|TRBV5-6|TRBJ1-2
TGTGCCAGCAGCTTGGGCCGGGACAGGGCCTATGGCTACACCTTC
CASSLGRDRAYGYTF
>17|NA|TRBD1|TRBV7-9|TRBJ1-1
TGTGCCAGCAGCTACGGGACAGGGATTTTTAGGAGCACTGAAGCTTTCTTT
CASSYGTGIFRSTEAFF
>16|NA|TRBD2|TRBV7-2|TRBJ2-3
TGTGCCAGCAGCCAGGGAGTGGGAGGGCCGGCAGATACGCAGTATTTT
CASSQGVGGPADTQYF
>16|NA|NA|TRBV7-2|TRBJ2-3
TGTGCCAGCAGCTCCTTACGGGCCTCTAGCACAGATACGCAGTATTTT
CASSSLRASSTDTQYF
>11|NA|NA|TRBV19|TRBJ2-3
TGTGCCAGTAGCCTGGGGGCCACGCAGTATTTT
CASSLGATQYF
>15|NA|TRBD1|TRBV27|TRBJ1-1
TGTGCCAGCGGTTATGGGGACAGATCTTCACCTGAAGCTTTCTTT
CASGYGDRSSPEAFF
>16|NA|TRBD2|TRBV7-2|TRBJ2-1
TGTGCCAGCAGCCTCCTAGCGGGGGGGGCTGACAATGAGCAGTTCTTC
CASSLLAGGADNEQFF
>15|NA|NA|TRBV24-1|TRBJ2-7
TGTGCCACCAGTGATGGGGGGGCCATCTCCTACGAGCAGTACTTC
CATSDGGAISYEQYF
>14|once|TRBD2|TRBV7-2|TRBJ2-1
TGTGCCAGCAGCCCAGGACTAGCGGGGAATGAGCAGTTCTTC
CASSPGLAGNEQFF
>15|NA|NA|TRBV4-1|TRBJ2-7
TGCGCCAGCAGCCAAGTGTGGGACCGCCTCTACGAGCAGTACTTC
CASSQVWDRLYEQYF
>11|NA|NA|TRBV12-3/TRBV12-4|TRBJ2-5
TGTGCCAGCAGTTCTCTTGAGACCCAGTACTTC
CASSSLETQYF
>9|NA|NA|TRBV12-3/TRBV12-4|TRBJ2-3
TGTGCCAGCACTGATACGCAGTATTTT
CASTDTQYF
>14|NA|NA|TRBV7-9|TRBJ2-5
TGTGCCAGCAGCAGGGGACTTCCACTGGGGACCCAGTACTTC
CASSRGLPLGTQYF
>13|NA|NA|TRBV30|TRBJ2-5
TGTGCCTGGAGTGTGGCGGGGGCAGAGACCCAGTACTTC
CAWSVAGAETQYF
>14|NA|NA|TRBV5-6|TRBJ1-2
TGTGCCAGCAGCCATCACCGGGTAGAGCGCGGCTACACCTTC
CASSHHRVERGYTF
>14|once|NA|TRBV7-2|TRBJ2-1
TGTGCCAGCAGCTTAGTTGGGGTATCCAATGAGCAGTTCTTC
CASSLVGVSNEQFF
>15|NA|TRBD2|TRBV19|TRBJ2-2
TGTGCCAGTAAGCTAGCGGGAGAAGGCACCGGGGAGCTGTTTTTT
CASKLAGEGTGELFF